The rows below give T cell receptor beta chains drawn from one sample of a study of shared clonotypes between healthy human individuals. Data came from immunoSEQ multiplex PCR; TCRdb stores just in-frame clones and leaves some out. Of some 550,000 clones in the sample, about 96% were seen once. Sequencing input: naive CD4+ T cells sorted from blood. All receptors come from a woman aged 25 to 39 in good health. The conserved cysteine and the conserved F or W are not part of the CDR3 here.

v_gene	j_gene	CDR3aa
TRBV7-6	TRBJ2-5	ASSLGGTGGETQY
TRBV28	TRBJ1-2	ASSIGQGDGYT
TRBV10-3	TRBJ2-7	AISPGQPNYEQY
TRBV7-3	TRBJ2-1	ASSLQRPGTSGRSEQF
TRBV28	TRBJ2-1	ASRLFSGSSYNEQF
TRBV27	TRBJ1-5	ASRRSRVGDDNQPQH
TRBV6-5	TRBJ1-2	ASSTDRGQGYT
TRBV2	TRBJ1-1	ASRETGGWTEAF
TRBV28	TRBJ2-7	ASSSTAGVYEQY
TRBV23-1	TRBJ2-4	ASSQWGGQGAINIQY
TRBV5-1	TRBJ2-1	ASSLEVGQGTYNEQF
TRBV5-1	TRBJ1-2	ASSRGPEVAGGYT
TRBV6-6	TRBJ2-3	ASSYGTKRGGDTQY